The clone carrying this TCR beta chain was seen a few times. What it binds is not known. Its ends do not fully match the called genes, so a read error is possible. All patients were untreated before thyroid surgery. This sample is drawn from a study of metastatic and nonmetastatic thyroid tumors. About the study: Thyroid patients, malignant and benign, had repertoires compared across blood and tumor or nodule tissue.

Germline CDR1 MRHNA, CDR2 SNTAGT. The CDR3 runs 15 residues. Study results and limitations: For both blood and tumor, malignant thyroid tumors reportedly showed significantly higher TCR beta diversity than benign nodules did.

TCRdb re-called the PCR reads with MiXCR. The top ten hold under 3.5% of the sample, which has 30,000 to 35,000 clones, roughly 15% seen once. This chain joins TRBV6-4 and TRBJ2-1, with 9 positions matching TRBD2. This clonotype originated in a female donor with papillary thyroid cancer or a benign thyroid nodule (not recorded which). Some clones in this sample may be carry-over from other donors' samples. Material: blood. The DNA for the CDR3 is TGTGCCAGCAGTGAAGGAGTTAGCGGGAGTGATGAACAGTTCTTC. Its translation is CASSEGVSGSDEQFF.